Detailed here is one TCR beta chain. Time point: newly diagnosed GD, antithyroid drugs for less than 3 months. PBMC RNA was the source of the TCR library. An endocrinology unit in Xi'an, China, supplied the patients. The J segment lost 11 bases and the V segment lost 2 bases, leaving 7 bases of the junction unmatched. The CDR3 sequence is 14 residues long. Germline lookup yields CDR1 MNHNS and CDR2 SASEGT. Arm-PCR of CDR3 regions and iRepertoire HTBI primers were used to build TCR beta libraries. Original processing notes: The samples included 60 to 75 TRBV and some 15 TRBJ segments. MiXCR, applied by TCRdb to the multiplex PCR reads, yields one record per CDR3 protein. The V and J calls come from TCRdb's annotation, not from the publication. The sample shows about 310,000 distinct CDR3 sequences, over 15% of them seen only once. This sample is drawn from a study of regulatory T cells in long-lasting Graves disease. Study details: Graves' cases, newly diagnosed, had used antithyroid drugs under 3 months.

The V call is TRBV6-1, the J call TRBJ1-5; 9 bases match TRBD1. The specimen was peripheral blood mononuclear cells (PBMCs), collected at new diagnosis, from a patient treated with antithyroid drugs. The receptor's source is a female donor with Graves disease. The chain's CDR3 is CASSETGGLSAQHF. CDR3 nucleotide sequence: TGTGCCAGCAGTGAAACAGGGGGCCTCTCAGCCCAGCATTTT.